Included here is one T cell receptor (beta chain) sequence, with context. V dropped 0 bases and J dropped 2; count of bases not matched to a gene: 7. The length of the CDR3 is 16 residues. The V gene's germline CDR1 is SGHKS and CDR2 YYEKEE (reference sequence). This specimen comes from a study of blood T cell repertoires in COVID-19. Study summary: Spain, Italy and the United States supplied samples that represented acute and convalescent COVID-19. PBMCs, B-cell-depleted T cells, or T cells provided the cDNA or gDNA that made up the material.

In the original workflow: Amplification with reference gene primers provided the estimates of nucleated cell counts. Using immunoSEQ multiplex PCR, the repertoire was profiled, and TCRdb retains in-frame clones only, with some absent. V and J calls and clone size follow that table, whereas D and trimming were derived from the DNA. Here the sample spans about 220,000 clones, 70% to 90% being singletons. Material for sequencing was peripheral blood. The TCR originated in a man in his fifties or sixties who had recovered from COVID-19. The chain is built from TRBV5-5 and TRBJ1-2, with 7 bases identical to TRBD1. As DNA, the CDR3 is TGTGCCAGCAGCTTGGCCGAGGGGGCAAAGAACTATGGCTACACCTTC. It specifies CASSLAEGAKNYGYTF.